The T cell receptor beta chain described here comes from a study of T cells in Graves' hyperthyroidism and ophthalmopathy. In its sample, this clonotype was seen many times. Amplification yielded TCR beta CDR3 regions, with RNA transcripts as the source. First-round RT-PCR with HTBI primers amplified the TCR CDR3 region. TCRdb recomputed calls from the multiplex PCR reads with MiXCR, one row per CDR3 protein. This table holds around 190,000 distinct CDR3 sequences, around 16% found once. CDR1 is DFQATT, CDR2 SNEGSKA, per germline (reference sequence). Trimming took 0 bases from V and 5 from J; bases not matched to a gene: 14. The CDR3 contains 18 residues.

The chain is built from TRBV20-1 and TRBJ2-1, with 9 bases matching TRBD2. Sequencing was carried out using blood. The TCR was taken from a woman between 45 and 65 years old with Graves' hyperthyroidism. CDR3 nucleotides: TGCAGTGCTAGAGATCTTGTTAGCGGGAGAGGAATGAACAATGAGCAGTTCTTC. This sequence encodes CSARDLVSGRGMNNEQFF.